This TCR beta chain appears in the sequencing data of a study of blood T cells in healthy people across ages. The authors ran a second PCR of 7 to 11 cycles using a sample-barcoded 5' primer and a J-beta primer mix. TCRdb independently ran MiXCR on the 5' RACE reads; one entry per CDR3 protein. The sample comprises fewer than 950,000 distinct CDR3 sequences, roughly 50% of which are singletons, and around 40% rests with the top ten. Study observations and caveats: Among T cells, TCR beta diversity per million cells dropped roughly linearly as age rose.

Donors were healthy Caucasian individuals from Russia aged about 6 to 90. The CDR3 is 13 amino acids. V lost 6 bases to trimming and J lost 4 bases; unmatched junction nucleotides: 3. From germline, CDR1 is MNHEY and CDR2 SVGEGT. This clonotype was detected a few times. The antigen is not known. This sequence was found in a man older than 75 in good health. This chain links TRBV6-2 or TRBV6-3 with TRBJ1-2, with 9 bases identical to TRBD1. Material: blood. The chain's CDR3 is CASRGTGTYGYTF. The CDR3 DNA is TGTGCCAGCAGGGGGACAGGGACCTATGGCTACACCTTC.